This T cell receptor beta chain comes out of a study of blood T cell repertoires in COVID-19. At the level of the study: Samples taken during acute and convalescent COVID-19 were collected in the United States, Italy and Spain. T cells, B-cell-depleted T cells, or PBMCs supplied cDNA or gDNA.

V lost 6 bases to trimming and J lost 4 bases, with 12 bases between them. The CDR3 length is 14 residues. CDR1 and CDR2 from the germline V gene are MNHEY and SVGAGI. In the original analysis: Using reference gene primer amplification, nucleated cell counts were estimated. Clones were read by immunoSEQ multiplex PCR, and TCRdb kept only the in-frame ones, dropping some. Clonal size and the V and J genes are those of that table, whereas D and trimming came from the DNA. Of 200,000 or so clones in the sample, roughly 80% were seen once. This clone has more than one count but fewer than ten. This chain links TRBV6-5 with TRBJ1-4; maybe TRBD1 (5 bases). Material for sequencing was peripheral blood. This TCR came from a woman aged 25 to 39 with acute or convalescent COVID-19. DNA of the CDR3: TGTGCCAGCAGCTTACAGGTTTTTAATGAAAAACTGTTTTTT. It specifies CASSLQVFNEKLFF.